Each of the 21 T cell receptor beta chains below was sequenced from the same sample in a study of T cell responses to AZD1222 COVID-19 vaccine. Assay used: immunoSEQ multiplex PCR; TCRdb lists only in-frame clones, some missing. The table records about 67,000 clones, 83% of them present only once. Source: peripheral blood, taken 28 days after the second AZD1222 dose. All receptors come from an adult who received the AZD1222 COVID-19 vaccine.

The J gene is TRBJ2-5, the V gene TRBV5-8; D may be TRBD1 (5 bases). Germline V lookup: CDR1 SGHTS, CDR2 YDEGEE. V lost 0 bases and J 4 bases, leaving 16 bases between the germline ends. This CDR3 region has 16 residues. DNA for the CDR3: TGTGCCAGCAGCTTGGACCGACCAGGGCCGGGAGAGACCCAGTACTTC. The encoded protein is CASSLDRPGPGETQYF.

This clone has more than one count but fewer than ten. The chain has TRBV5-4 and TRBJ1-1; 9 bases line up with TRBD1. The CDR3 is made up of 17 amino acids. V shed 4 bases and J 3 bases; nucleotides not matched to a gene: 13. CDR1 is SGHNT and CDR2 is YYREEE in the germline V gene (reference sequence). The CDR3 coding sequence is TGTGCCAGCAGCCGCGTCCCGGGACAGGGCGTGGACACTGAAGCTTTCTTT. The encoded protein is CASSRVPGQGVDTEAFF.

The V gene is TRBV5-1, the J gene TRBJ1-1; 7 nucleotides match TRBD1. Germline CDR1 is SGHRS and CDR2 is YFSETQ. V lost 2 bases and J lost 0; bases outside the gene matches: 7. The CDR3 loop spans 16 amino acids. The CDR3: CASSLGQASMNTEAFF. CDR3 sequence (DNA): TGCGCCAGCAGCTTAGGACAGGCTTCCATGAACACTGAAGCTTTCTTT.

The CDR3 sequence is CASSPRGGLGNTIYF. The DNA of the CDR3 is TGTGCCAGCTCACCACGTGGGGGGCTGGGGAACACCATATATTTT. The chain links TRBV18 to TRBJ1-3; TRBD1 might be the D (6 bases). V shed 1 base and J shed 7 bases, with 14 bases lying between them. Germline V gene lookup returns CDR1 KGHSH and CDR2 LQKENI. The CDR3 length is 15 residues.

V gene TRBV6-1 combines with J gene TRBJ1-5, with D unclear. The CDR3 is 13 amino acids. Germline V gene lookup returns CDR1 MNHNS and CDR2 SASEGT. V shed 7 bases and J shed 7 bases, with 14 bases lying between them. CDR3 region: CASTSRREQPQHF. The DNA for the CDR3 is TGTGCCAGCACCTCTAGACGGGAACAGCCCCAGCATTTT.

This rearrangement joins TRBV5-6 to TRBJ2-3; 11 nucleotides line up with TRBD2. From germline, CDR1 is SGHDT and CDR2 YYEEEE. The CDR3 length is 19 residues. Germline trimming cut 1 base from V and 2 bases from J; bases unmatched to any gene: 12. The DNA for the CDR3 is TGTGCCAGCAGCTTGTTCCTAGCGGGGGGCCACCCCCCCACAGATACGCAGTATTTT. It is translated as CASSLFLAGGHPPTDTQYF.

The chain carries TRBV3-1 (or the pseudogene TRBV3-2) and TRBJ2-5; 8 nucleotides line up with TRBD2. This CDR3 region has 18 residues. Germline V gives CDR1 LGHDT, CDR2 YNNKEL (reference sequence). V dropped 0 bases and J dropped 1; count of bases not matched to a gene: 10. The CDR3 nucleotides are TGTGCCAGCAGCCAAGATAGGAATGGCGGGGGGATCCAAGAGACCCAGTACTTC. Protein sequence: CASSQDRNGGGIQETQYF.

The V call is TRBV10-3, the J call TRBJ1-1; D remains unclear. Germline V gene lookup returns CDR1 ENHRY and CDR2 SYGVKD. The CDR3 contains 14 residues. The germline V and J ends were trimmed by 8 bases and 0 bases, with 13 bases remaining between them. CDR3 protein: CAIRTEYMNTEAFF. The CDR3 bases are TGTGCCATCCGGACCGAGTACATGAACACTGAAGCTTTCTTT.

This clone was found once. The chain couples TRBV7-6 to TRBJ1-6; weak D call: TRBD1 (5 bases). The CDR3 runs 15 residues. With 5 bases removed from V and 7 bases from J, the gap between germline ends came to 15 bases. The germline CDR1 and CDR2 sequences are SGHVS and FNYEAQ. CDR3 sequence (DNA): TGTGCCAGCAGCCCCCGTTGGGGGGAGAATTCACCCCTCCACTTT. The encoded protein is CASSPRWGENSPLHF.

This clone was observed a handful of times. The rearrangement joins TRBV11-2 to TRBJ1-1; D call uncertain. The V end was cut by 3 bases, the J end by 2 bases, with 7 bases between. Germline lookup yields CDR1 SGHAT and CDR2 FQNNGV. The CDR3 runs to 13 residues. CDR3: CASSFSANTEAFF. The DNA for the CDR3 is TGTGCCAGCAGCTTTTCAGCAAACACTGAAGCTTTCTTT.

The rearrangement links TRBV5-1 to TRBJ2-5; D remains ambiguous. Trimming pared 3 bases from V and 1 base from J, leaving 10 bases between. CDR1 and CDR2 from the germline V gene are SGHRS and YFSETQ. This CDR3 is 14 amino acids long. The DNA of the CDR3 is TGCGCCAGCAGCTCGAGCTCCCCCCAAGAGACCCAGTACTTC. It specifies CASSSSSPQETQYF.

This rearrangement joins TRBV27 to TRBJ1-1; D ambiguous. The CDR3 loop spans 13 amino acids. The germline CDR1 and CDR2 sequences are MNHEY and SMNVEV (reference sequence). V was clipped by 0 bases and J by 8 bases, with 10 bases between them. The CDR3 is CASSLSSVSEAFF. The CDR3 bases are TGTGCCAGCAGTTTATCCTCAGTTTCAGAAGCTTTCTTT.

The chain recombines TRBV7-2 with TRBJ2-2; unclear D gene. V lost 5 bases to trimming and J lost 10 bases, with 17 bases between them. Looked up from germline, CDR1 is SGHTA and CDR2 is FQGNSA. The length of the CDR3 is 14 residues. In DNA form, the CDR3 reads TGTGCCAGCAGCGAGAGCGCGTTCCGCGTGGAGCTGTTTTTT. Protein product: CASSESAFRVELFF. The full variable domain, with the rest looked up from reference TRBV7-2 and TRBJ2-2, is GAGVSQSPSNKVTEKGKDVELRCDPISGHTALYWYRQSLGQGLEFLIYFQGNSAPDKSGLPSDRFSAERTGGSVSTLTIQRTQQEDSAVYLCASSESAFRVELFFGEGSRLTVL.

The chain links TRBV5-1 to TRBJ2-2; 8 nucleotides match TRBD1. This CDR3 region has 15 residues. The germline CDR1 and CDR2 sequences are SGHRS and YFSETQ. J lost 3 bases, V lost 3 bases, and 4 bases had no gene match. The chain's CDR3 is CASSSTGGDTGELFF. In nucleotides, the CDR3 is TGCGCCAGCAGCTCAACAGGGGGAGACACCGGGGAGCTGTTTTTT.

This clone was recorded once. V gene TRBV5-6 combines with J gene TRBJ1-2, with D tentatively TRBD1 (6 bases). V gave up 6 bases and J gave up 5 bases, with 17 bases separating them. The length of the CDR3 is 14 residues. Germline V gene lookup returns CDR1 SGHDT and CDR2 YYEEEE. As DNA, the CDR3 is TGTGCCAGCATCCTTGGGGGCAGGGATTATGGCTACACCTTC. It is translated as CASILGGRDYGYTF. Full variable domain (rest looked up from reference TRBV5-6 and TRBJ1-2): DAGVTQSPTHLIKTRGQQVTLRCSPKSGHDTVSWYQQALGQGPQFIFQYYEEEERQRGNFPDRFSGHQFPNYSSELNVNALLLGDSALYLCASILGGRDYGYTFGSGTRLTVV.

V usage is TRBV18 and J usage is TRBJ2-2, with a tentative D call TRBD1 (5 bases). The germline V and J ends were trimmed by 1 base and 7 bases, with 16 bases remaining between them. Germline V gives CDR1 KGHSH, CDR2 LQKENI. The CDR3 is 16 residues long. The CDR3 nucleotides are TGTGCCAGCTCACCACTCGCGGCAGGGCGGATCGGGGAGCTGTTTTTT. This sequence encodes CASSPLAAGRIGELFF.

The genes are TRBV5-6 and TRBJ1-6; D unclear. V gave up 0 bases and J gave up 7 bases, with 11 bases separating them. The CDR3 runs 15 residues. Per the germline V gene, CDR1 is SGHDT and CDR2 is YYEEEE. This chain's CDR3 is CASSLGGGSNSPLHF. In nucleotides, the CDR3 is TGTGCCAGCAGCTTGGGGGGAGGGAGCAATTCACCCCTCCACTTT.

The rearrangement links TRBV29-1 to TRBJ1-1; TRBD1 might be the D (5 bases). In germline, CDR1 is SQVTM, CDR2 ANQGSEA. Trimming took 6 bases from V and 3 from J, leaving 14 bases between them. This CDR3 contains 13 residues. The CDR3 loop reads CSVARGFDTEAFF. The CDR3, as DNA: TGCAGCGTCGCACGGGGGTTTGACACTGAAGCTTTCTTT.

The rearrangement uses TRBV7-7 and TRBJ2-1; 8 nucleotides line up with TRBD1. J gave up 2 bases and V 5 bases, and 5 bases lay outside the gene matches. CDR3 length: 15 residues. Germline CDR1 and CDR2: SSHAT and FNYEAQ (reference sequence). CDR3: CASSPRQGTYNEQFF. CDR3 bases: TGTGCCAGCAGCCCGAGACAGGGGACCTACAATGAGCAGTTCTTC. Full variable domain (missing parts from reference TRBV7-7 and TRBJ2-1): GAGVSQSPRYKVTKRGQDVTLRCDPISSHATLYWYQQALGQGPEFLTYFNYEAQPDKSGLPSDRFSAERPEGSISTLTIQRTEQRDSAMYRCASSPRQGTYNEQFFGPGTRLTVL.

This clone showed up just once. The rearrangement links TRBV18 to TRBJ1-4, with unresolved D. Germline V gene sequence: CDR1 KGHSH, CDR2 LQKENI. V lost 4 bases and J 8 bases, leaving 11 bases between the germline ends. The CDR3 runs 13 residues. The chain's CDR3 is CASSLAWEEKLFF. For the CDR3, the DNA is TGTGCCAGCTCACTAGCCTGGGAAGAAAAACTGTTTTTT.

The CDR3 loop is CASSQISQAGQGPPYEQYF. The CDR3 coding sequence is TGTGCCAGCAGTCAGATATCCCAGGCGGGACAGGGCCCCCCCTACGAGCAGTACTTC. J is TRBJ2-7 and V is TRBV13; 9 positions agree with TRBD1. Germline CDR1 is PRHDT and CDR2 is FYEKMQ (reference sequence). Trimming at V came to 6 bases and at J to 2 bases, leaving 20 bases not matched to a gene. The CDR3 totals 19 residues.